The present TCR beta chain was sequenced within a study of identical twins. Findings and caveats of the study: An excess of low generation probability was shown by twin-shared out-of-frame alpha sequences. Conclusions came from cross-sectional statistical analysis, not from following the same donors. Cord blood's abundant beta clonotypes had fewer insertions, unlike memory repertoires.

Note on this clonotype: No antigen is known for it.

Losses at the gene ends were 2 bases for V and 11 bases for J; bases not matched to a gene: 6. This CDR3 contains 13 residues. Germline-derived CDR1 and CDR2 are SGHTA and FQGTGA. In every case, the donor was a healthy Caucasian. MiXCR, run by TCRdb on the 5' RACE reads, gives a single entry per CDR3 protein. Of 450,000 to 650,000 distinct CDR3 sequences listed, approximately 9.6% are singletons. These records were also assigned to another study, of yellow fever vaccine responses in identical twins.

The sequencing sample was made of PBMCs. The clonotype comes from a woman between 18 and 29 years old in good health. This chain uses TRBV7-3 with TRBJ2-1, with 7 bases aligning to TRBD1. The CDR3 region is CASSLGTEGKQFF. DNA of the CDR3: TGTGCCAGCAGCTTAGGGACAGAGGGGAAGCAGTTCTTC.